This T cell receptor (beta chain) was sequenced for a study of molecular identifiers for immune sequencing clone quantification. Notes on the study in general: Under 1% of molecules in naive cells, but over 97% of effector molecules, belonged to clones above 20 RNA copies.

The CDR3 contains 14 residues. The germline V gene has CDR1 GTSNPN and CDR2 SVGIG (reference sequence). The V segment lost 1 base and the J segment 1 base; nucleotides outside the gene matches: 2. Naive CD8 T cells were sorted as CD8+CD4-CCR7+CD45RA+. TCRdb fed the PCR reads into MiXCR, producing one record per CDR3 protein. The table has some 580,000 distinct CDR3 sequences, roughly 23% seen once; the top ten hold about 0.8%. This clonotype occurred a few times. Its specificity is not known. The sample taken for sequencing was naive CD8+ T cells from blood, with Jurkat cell RNA spiked in. Subset of the sample: FACS-sorted CD8+CD4-CCR7+CD45RA+ naive T cells. The source of this sequence is a human donor in good health. Some libraries in this study had Jurkat cell RNA spiked in. The rearrangement links TRBV30 to TRBJ2-7, with 9 nucleotides matching TRBD1. The CDR3 reads CAWSGDRESYEQYF. The CDR3 coding sequence is TGTGCCTGGAGTGGGGACAGGGAGTCCTACGAGCAGTACTTC. Looking up the rest from reference TRBV30 and TRBJ2-7 gives the full variable domain: SQTIHQWPATLVQPVGSPLSLECTVEGTSNPNLYWYRQAAGRGLQLLFYSVGIGQISSEVPQNLSASRPQDRQFILSSKKLLLSDSGFYLCAWSGDRESYEQYFGPGTRLTVT.